One and the same sample provided the 7 T cell receptor beta chains below, sequenced in a study of regulatory T cells in long-lasting Graves disease (dated by TCRdb to about 2021). In the paper's terms, the time point label means: persistent/refractory GD, antithyroid drugs over 5 years with positive TRAb. For both TCR sequencing and RNA sequencing, RNA was extracted from PBMCs using TRIzol. Libraries were prepared through multiplex PCR. Reads for this sample came from an Illumina HiSeq 4000. iRepertoire HTBI primers and Arm-PCR amplification of CDR3 regions were used to construct TCR beta libraries. TCRdb took the public reads, trimmed them with fastp at Q25, ran MiXCR for clone calling and kept in-frame beta chains. For every CDR3 protein sequence, its rows merge into one entry that carries the most common genes and DNA. The sample records approximately 400,000 distinct CDR3 sequences, around 20% of which are singletons. The top ten clones comprise about 27% of the sample.

Sample: peripheral blood mononuclear cells (PBMCs), taken when the disease was refractory, from a patient treated with antithyroid drugs. The receptors here all came from a female donor with Graves disease.

This clonotype was seen only a few times. The genes are TRBV24-1 and TRBJ1-2; 9 bases line up with TRBD1. CDR1 is KGHDR and CDR2 is SFDVKD in the germline V gene. This CDR3 is 16 amino acids long. With 3 bases clipped from V and 5 bases from J, the junction kept 9 bases outside the gene matches. The CDR3 loop is CATSDRSGTGTYGYTF. CDR3 in DNA: TGTGCCACCAGTGATCGGAGCGGGACAGGGACGTATGGCTACACCTTC.

This clonotype was counted at least ten times. The rearrangement uses TRBV6-2 or TRBV6-3 and TRBJ1-6; 7 bases fit TRBD1. This CDR3 is built from 15 residues. V shed 6 bases, J shed 2 bases, and the junction held 4 bases outside the gene matches. Germline CDR1 is MNHEY and CDR2 is SVGEGT. The DNA of the CDR3 is TGTGCCAGCAGCCTAGGGACAGCCTATAATTCACCCCTCCACTTT. Residues: CASSLGTAYNSPLHF.

This clonotype was seen ten or more times. One end of the junction varies from germline; a read error may be responsible. The chain uses TRBV7-3 and TRBJ2-5; 7 bases match TRBD1. Per the germline V gene, CDR1 is SGHTA and CDR2 is FQGTGA. The CDR3 runs to 13 residues. CDR3 sequence: CASSLQGEEAQYF. The CDR3, as DNA: TGTGCCAGCAGCTTACAGGGGGAAGAGGCCCAGTACTTC.

This clonotype was counted ten times or more. The chain has TRBV2 and TRBJ1-4; 12 nucleotides agree with TRBD1. Germline V CDR1 and CDR2: SNHLY, FYNNEI. J was trimmed by 12 bases and V by 6 bases; bases with no gene match: 8. The CDR3 runs 14 residues. CDR3 loop: CASRDGTGGDELFF. CDR3 nucleotide sequence: TGTGCCAGCAGAGACGGGACAGGGGGCGATGAACTGTTTTTT.

As for this clonotype: This clone may be a read error of a much larger clone one base away. This chain links TRBV2 with TRBJ1-5, with 10 bases matching TRBD1. CDR1 and CDR2 from the germline V gene are SNHLY and FYNNEI. This CDR3 spans 14 amino acids. Trimming removed 7 bases from V and 5 bases from J; junction bases left unmatched: 5. The chain's CDR3 is CASKEGQGYQPQHF. As DNA, the CDR3 is TGTGCCAGCAAGGAGGGACAGGGGTATCAGCCCCAGCATTTT.

The chain couples TRBV3-1 to TRBJ2-7; tentative D call: TRBD2 (6 bases). Germline CDR1 is LGHDT and CDR2 is YNNKEL (reference sequence). The CDR3 consists of 13 residues. The ends were cut back, 5 bases at V and 3 bases at J, with 11 bases in the middle. The CDR3 DNA sequence: TGTGCCAGCAGCGGGGGGACCCTCTACGAGCAGTACTTC. Its protein is CASSGGTLYEQYF.

This clonotype was seen ten or more times. This chain links TRBV2 with TRBJ2-5; D not certain. V gave up 3 bases and J gave up 4 bases, with 9 bases separating them. Germline V gene data show CDR1 as SNHLY and CDR2 as FYNNEI. This CDR3 comprises 13 residues. The CDR3 sequence is CASSDPTPETQYF. The CDR3 coding sequence is TGTGCCAGCAGTGATCCGACGCCAGAGACCCAGTACTTC.